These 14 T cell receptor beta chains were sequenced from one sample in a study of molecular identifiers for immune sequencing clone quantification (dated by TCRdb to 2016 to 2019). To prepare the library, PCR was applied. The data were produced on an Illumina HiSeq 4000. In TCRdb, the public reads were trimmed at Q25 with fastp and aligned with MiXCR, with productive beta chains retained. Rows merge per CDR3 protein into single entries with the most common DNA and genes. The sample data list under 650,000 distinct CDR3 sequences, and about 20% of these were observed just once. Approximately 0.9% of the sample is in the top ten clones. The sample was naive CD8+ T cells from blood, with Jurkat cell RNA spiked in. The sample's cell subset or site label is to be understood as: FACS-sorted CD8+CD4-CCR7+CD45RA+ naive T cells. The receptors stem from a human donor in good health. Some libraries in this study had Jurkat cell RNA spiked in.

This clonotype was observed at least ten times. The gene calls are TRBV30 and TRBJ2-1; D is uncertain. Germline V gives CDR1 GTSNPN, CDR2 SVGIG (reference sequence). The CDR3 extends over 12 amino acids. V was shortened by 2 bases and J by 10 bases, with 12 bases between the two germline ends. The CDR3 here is CAWSHTSWEQFF. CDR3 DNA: TGTGCCTGGAGTCACACTTCCTGGGAGCAGTTCTTC.

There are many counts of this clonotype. The CDR3 DNA reads as TGTGCCAGCAGTTACTCCGTTACAGATACGCAGTATTTT. It encodes CASSYSVTDTQYF. The V gene is TRBV6-5, the J gene TRBJ2-3; D ambiguous. This CDR3 spans 13 amino acids. CDR1 and CDR2 from the germline V gene are MNHEY and SVGAGI. V lost 0 bases, J lost 3 bases, and 4 bases lay in between.

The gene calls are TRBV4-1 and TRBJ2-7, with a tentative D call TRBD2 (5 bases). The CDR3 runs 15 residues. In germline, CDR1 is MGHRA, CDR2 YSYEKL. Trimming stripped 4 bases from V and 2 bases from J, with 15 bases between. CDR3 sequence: CASSPTPGLAYEQYF. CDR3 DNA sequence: TGCGCCAGCAGCCCCACCCCGGGGTTAGCCTACGAGCAGTACTTC.

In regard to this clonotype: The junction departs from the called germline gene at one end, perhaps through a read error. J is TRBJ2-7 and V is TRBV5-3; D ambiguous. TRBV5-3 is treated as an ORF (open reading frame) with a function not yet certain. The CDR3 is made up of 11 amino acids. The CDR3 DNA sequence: TGTGCCAGCAGCTTGGGTGGCAAGCAGTACTTC. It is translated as CASSLGGKQYF.

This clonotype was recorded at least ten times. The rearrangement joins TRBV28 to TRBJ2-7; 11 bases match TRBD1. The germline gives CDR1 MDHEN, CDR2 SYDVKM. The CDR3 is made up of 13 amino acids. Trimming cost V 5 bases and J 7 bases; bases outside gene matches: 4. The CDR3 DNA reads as TGTGCCAGCAGTGGACAGGGGGCAGGGGAGCAGTACTTC. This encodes CASSGQGAGEQYF.

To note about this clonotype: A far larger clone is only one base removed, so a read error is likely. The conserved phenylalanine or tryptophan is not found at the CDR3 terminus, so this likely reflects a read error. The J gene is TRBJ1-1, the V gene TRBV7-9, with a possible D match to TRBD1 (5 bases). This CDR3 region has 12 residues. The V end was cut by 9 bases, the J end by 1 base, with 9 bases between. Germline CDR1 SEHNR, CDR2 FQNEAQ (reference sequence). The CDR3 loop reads CASARENTEAFL. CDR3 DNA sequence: TGTGCCAGTGCCAGGGAGAACACTGAAGCTTTCCTT.

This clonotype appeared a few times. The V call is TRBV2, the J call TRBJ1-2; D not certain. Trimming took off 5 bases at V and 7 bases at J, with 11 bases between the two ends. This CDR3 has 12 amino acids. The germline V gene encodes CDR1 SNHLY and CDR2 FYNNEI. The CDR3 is CASSFDGFGYTF. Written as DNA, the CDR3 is TGTGCCAGCAGTTTTGACGGGTTTGGCTACACCTTC.

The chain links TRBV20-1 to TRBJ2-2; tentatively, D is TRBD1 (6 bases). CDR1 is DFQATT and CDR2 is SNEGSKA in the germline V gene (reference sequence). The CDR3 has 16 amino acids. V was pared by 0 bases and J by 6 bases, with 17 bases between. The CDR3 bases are TGCAGTGCTAGAGAAGAACAGGGAAGGCATTCCGGGGAGCTGTTTTTT. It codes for CSAREEQGRHSGELFF.

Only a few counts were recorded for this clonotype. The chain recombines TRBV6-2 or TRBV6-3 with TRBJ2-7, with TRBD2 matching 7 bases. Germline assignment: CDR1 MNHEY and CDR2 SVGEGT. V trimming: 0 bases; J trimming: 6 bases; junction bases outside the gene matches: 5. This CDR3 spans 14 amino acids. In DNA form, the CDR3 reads TGTGCCAGCAGTTACTCTGCGGGAGTTGGCGAGCAGTACTTC. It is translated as CASSYSAGVGEQYF.

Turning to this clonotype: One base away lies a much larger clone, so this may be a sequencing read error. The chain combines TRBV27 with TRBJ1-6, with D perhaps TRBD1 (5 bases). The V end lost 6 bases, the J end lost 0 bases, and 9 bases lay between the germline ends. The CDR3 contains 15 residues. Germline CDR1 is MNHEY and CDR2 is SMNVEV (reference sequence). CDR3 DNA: TGTGCCAGCAGGGACATGAGCTCCTATAATTCACCCCTCCACTTT. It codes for CASRDMSSYNSPLHF.

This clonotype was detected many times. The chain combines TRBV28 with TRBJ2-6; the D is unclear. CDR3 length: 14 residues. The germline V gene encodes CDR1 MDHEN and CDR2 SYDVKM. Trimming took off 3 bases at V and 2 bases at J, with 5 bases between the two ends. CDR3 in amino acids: CASSLMAGANVLTF. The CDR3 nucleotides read TGTGCCAGCAGTTTGATGGCTGGGGCCAACGTCCTGACTTTC.

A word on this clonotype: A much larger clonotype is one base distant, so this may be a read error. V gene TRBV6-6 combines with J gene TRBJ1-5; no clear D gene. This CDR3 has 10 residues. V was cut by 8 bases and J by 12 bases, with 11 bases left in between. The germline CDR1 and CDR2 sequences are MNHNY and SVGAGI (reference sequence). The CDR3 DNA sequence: TGTGCCAGCGGGGTTTGGGTCCAGCATTTT. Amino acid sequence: CASGVWVQHF.

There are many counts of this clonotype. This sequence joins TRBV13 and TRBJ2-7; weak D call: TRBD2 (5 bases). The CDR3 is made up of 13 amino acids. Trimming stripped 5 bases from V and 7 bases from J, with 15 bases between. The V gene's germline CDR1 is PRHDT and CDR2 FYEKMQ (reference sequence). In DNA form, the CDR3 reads TGTGCCAGCAGCCCGGAAGAGGGTCGAGAGCAGTACTTC. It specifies CASSPEEGREQYF.

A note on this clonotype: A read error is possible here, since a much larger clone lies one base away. CDR3 coding DNA: TGTGCCAGTAGTACGACTGGGGGCAGCAGTCAGCCCCAGCATTTT. This codes for CASSTTGGSSQPQHF. The chain combines TRBV19 with TRBJ1-5; D might be TRBD1 (6 bases). Germline CDR1 LNHDA, CDR2 SQIVND (reference sequence). This CDR3 contains 15 residues.